The TCR beta chain under discussion was sequenced for a study of T cells after yellow fever vaccination. CDR1 is SGHAT, CDR2 FQNNGV, per germline. Trimming stripped 4 bases from V and 4 bases from J, with 11 bases between. This CDR3 contains 13 residues. There are many counts of this clonotype. Each CDR3 protein is one row after TCRdb ran MiXCR on the 5' RACE reads. Among some 350,000 distinct CDR3 sequences listed, roughly 4.3% were seen once. Sequencing used PBMCs, obtained 5 days after the yellow fever booster vaccination. The TCR sequence derives from a man aged 18 to 29 who received the YFV17D yellow fever vaccine. The chain joins TRBV11-2 to TRBJ2-7; no definite D call. CDR3 region: CASSSLATYEQYV. The CDR3 nucleotides are TGTGCCAGCAGCTCACTGGCAACGTACGAGCAGTACGTC.